The 23 T cell receptor beta chains below were found in one sample sequenced in a study of T cell repertoires in cytomegalovirus infection (dated by TCRdb to about 2019). The sequencer was an Illumina HiSeq 1500. In TCRdb, the public reads were trimmed at Q25 with fastp and aligned with MiXCR, with productive beta chains retained. When rows share a CDR3 protein, they turn into one entry using the most common DNA and genes. A total of approximately 76,000 distinct CDR3 sequences appear in this sample, around 3.5% of them only once. Clones ranked in the top ten supply approximately 5% of the sample. Sequences were obtained from PBMCs. The receptors originated from a human donor in good health (CMV status not recorded). Some clones in this sample may be carry-over from other donors' samples.

The sample holds many counts of this clonotype. This chain uses TRBV23-1 with TRBJ1-6, with D possibly being TRBD1 (5 bases). TRBV23-1 counts as an open reading frame of uncertain function. Trimming stripped 1 base from V and 8 bases from J, with 18 bases between. CDR3 length: 17 amino acids. The CDR3 bases are TGCGCCAGCAGTCAATTGGTCAGGGTCGGCAGGGATTCACCCCTCCACTTT. Protein product: CASSQLVRVGRDSPLHF.

There are many counts of this clonotype. The chain combines TRBV27 with TRBJ2-7, with a possible D match to TRBD1 (6 bases). The CDR3 contains 16 residues. The V and J ends lost 5 bases and 5 bases respectively, with 22 bases between them. Germline assignment: CDR1 MNHEY and CDR2 SMNVEV (reference sequence). CDR3 bases: TGTGCCAGCAGTCCCCAGACAGGTACCATCCTTAACGAGCAGTACTTC. The encoded protein is CASSPQTGTILNEQYF.

This clonotype was observed at least ten times. The rearrangement joins TRBV7-2 to TRBJ2-3; D could derive from TRBD1 or TRBD2 (5 bases each). V gave up 4 bases and J gave up 5 bases, with 19 bases separating them. CDR1 and CDR2 from the germline V gene are SGHTA and FQGNSA. CDR3 length equals 16 residues. The CDR3 spells CASSSHGTTDRDTQYF. As DNA, the CDR3 is TGTGCCAGCAGCTCACACGGGACGACGGATAGAGATACGCAGTATTTT.

This clonotype has at least ten counts. The V and J genes are TRBV6-2 or TRBV6-3 and TRBJ2-7, with TRBD1 matching over 9 bases. Trimming at V came to 2 bases and at J to 8 bases, leaving 13 bases not matched to a gene. The CDR3 is 16 amino acids. The germline V gene has CDR1 MNHEY and CDR2 SVGEGT. CDR3 loop: CASSYPRGTGSTKQYF. In DNA form, the CDR3 reads TGTGCCAGCAGTTACCCCCGCGGGACAGGGAGCACGAAGCAGTACTTC.

Many counts were recorded for this clonotype. The rearrangement links TRBV4-3 to TRBJ1-1, with D perhaps matching TRBD1 (5 bases). The CDR3 runs to 14 residues. Deletions cut 1 base from V and 5 bases from J, with 11 bases between. Germline V CDR1 and CDR2: LGHNA, YSLEER. The CDR3 sequence is CASSQGGTATEAFF. The CDR3 bases are TGCGCCAGCAGCCAAGGGGGGACGGCAACTGAAGCTTTCTTT.

This clonotype was observed at least ten times. J is TRBJ1-2 and V is TRBV19, with a tentative D call TRBD1 (5 bases). Germline V gene sequence: CDR1 LNHDA, CDR2 SQIVND (reference sequence). The CDR3 length is 14 residues. V was trimmed by 1 base and J by 6 bases, leaving 12 bases between them. CDR3 nucleotides: TGTGCCAGTAGTATAGCAGGGTACGCGGATGGCTACACCTTC. Translation gives CASSIAGYADGYTF.

At least ten counts were recorded for this clonotype. The chain couples TRBV20-1 to TRBJ1-2, with a weak D call TRBD1 (5 bases). Looked up from germline, CDR1 is DFQATT and CDR2 is SNEGSKA (reference sequence). CDR3 length equals 14 residues. Deletions cut 3 bases from V and 8 bases from J, with 19 bases between. The DNA of the CDR3 is TGCAGTGCTAGGGAAGCAGGGCGACCCTGGGGCTACACCTTC. Its translation: CSAREAGRPWGYTF.

V is TRBV5-1 and J is TRBJ2-7; maybe TRBD2 (6 bases). Germline-derived CDR1 and CDR2 are SGHRS and YFSETQ. CDR3 length: 16 amino acids. The V and J ends lost 0 bases and 4 bases respectively, with 17 bases between them. The CDR3 DNA reads TGCGCCAGCAGCTTGGAGCGGGTTTCCACAACGTACGAGCAGTACTTC. Amino acids: CASSLERVSTTYEQYF.

This clonotype was found many times. The J gene is TRBJ2-1, the V gene TRBV28, with 10 bases lining up with TRBD2. This CDR3 spans 14 amino acids. Trimming cost V 4 bases and J 9 bases; bases outside gene matches: 6. The V gene's germline CDR1 is MDHEN and CDR2 SYDVKM. CDR3 in DNA: TGTGCCAGCAGTTACAGCGGGGGGGGCGGTGAGCAGTTCTTC. Translating it yields CASSYSGGGGEQFF.

This clonotype was recorded many times. The V call is TRBV27, the J call TRBJ1-1, with no clear D. This CDR3 contains 15 residues. The ends were cut back, 5 bases at V and 4 bases at J, with 17 bases in the middle. CDR1 MNHEY and CDR2 SMNVEV come from the germline V gene (reference sequence). The CDR3 loop reads CASSLTITPTTEAFF. DNA of the CDR3: TGTGCCAGCAGTCTCACAATAACACCAACCACTGAAGCTTTCTTT.

In this sample, this clonotype turned up many times. The chain recombines TRBV7-6 with TRBJ2-7, with 7 bases matching TRBD1. The CDR3 runs 17 residues. V shed 3 bases and J 4 bases; nucleotides not matched to a gene: 15. Germline CDR1 reads SGHVS; CDR2 reads FNYEAQ. The CDR3 region is CASSFPLSGQNKYEQYF. The CDR3 DNA is TGTGCCAGCAGCTTCCCGCTATCGGGACAGAACAAATACGAGCAGTACTTC.

There are many counts of this clonotype. The V gene is TRBV15, the J gene TRBJ1-2, with D maybe TRBD1 (5 bases). Germline CDR1 LNHNV, CDR2 YYDKDF (reference sequence). Between the trimmed V and J ends, which lost 0 bases and 0 bases, there was a span of 11 bases. This CDR3 region has 16 residues. DNA of the CDR3: TGTGCCACCAGCAGAGATATGGGGCCGTCTAACTATGGCTACACCTTC. It encodes CATSRDMGPSNYGYTF. Full variable domain (rest looked up from reference TRBV15 and TRBJ1-2): DAMVIQNPRYQVTQFGKPVTLSCSQTLNHNVMYWYQQKSSQAPKLLFHYYDKDFNNEADTPDNFQSRRPNTSFCFLDIRSPGLGDTAMYLCATSRDMGPSNYGYTFGSGTRLTVV.

This clonotype was recorded at least ten times. The rearrangement uses TRBV19 and TRBJ2-3; D not certain. Between the trimmed V and J ends, which lost 1 base and 1 base, there was a span of 12 bases. This CDR3 contains 16 residues. Germline V gene sequence: CDR1 LNHDA, CDR2 SQIVND (reference sequence). The CDR3 sequence: CASSIARMIRTDTQYF. The CDR3, as DNA: TGTGCCAGTAGTATAGCCCGAATGATTCGCACAGATACGCAGTATTTT.

This clonotype was picked up many times. The J gene is TRBJ2-1, the V gene TRBV7-2; 8 bases agree with TRBD2. The CDR3 sequence is 16 residues long. In germline, CDR1 is SGHTA, CDR2 FQGNSA. Losses at the gene ends were 4 bases for V and 8 bases for J; bases not matched to a gene: 13. The CDR3 sequence: CASSSTGTSLGHEQFF. CDR3 DNA: TGTGCCAGCAGCTCAACCGGGACTAGTTTAGGCCATGAGCAGTTCTTC.

This clonotype appeared many times. The J gene is TRBJ2-7, the V gene TRBV20-1, with TRBD1 matching over 8 bases. CDR3 length: 13 residues. Germline lookup yields CDR1 DFQATT and CDR2 SNEGSKA (reference sequence). The ends lost 6 bases at V and 2 bases at J; junction bases unmatched: 6. Written as DNA, the CDR3 is TGCAGTGCCCTAACGGACAGGGCCTACGAGCAGTACTTC. It yields the protein CSALTDRAYEQYF.

The table lists this clonotype with many counts. The chain recombines TRBV7-2 with TRBJ1-2; no firm D call. This CDR3 contains 13 residues. V lost 0 bases and J 4 bases, leaving 6 bases between the germline ends. In germline, CDR1 is SGHTA, CDR2 FQGNSA. The CDR3 loop is CASSLAGPYGYTF. The CDR3 region has the DNA TGTGCCAGCAGCTTAGCAGGCCCCTATGGCTACACCTTC.

This clonotype occurred many times. J is TRBJ2-1 and V is TRBV7-8, with 10 bases aligning to TRBD2. The germline V gene encodes CDR1 SGHVS and CDR2 FQNEAQ. The CDR3 covers 20 residues. Trimming took 3 bases from V and 5 from J; bases not matched to a gene: 19. The CDR3 DNA reads as TGTGCCAGCAGCTTGGCGCGGACCCTGGTAATAGCGGGGGGACACAATGAGCAGTTCTTC. Translated: CASSLARTLVIAGGHNEQFF.

J is TRBJ2-5 and V is TRBV7-2; possibly TRBD2 for D (5 bases). Germline values: CDR1 SGHTA, CDR2 FQGNSA. V lost 1 base, J lost 5 bases, and 11 bases lay in between. The length of the CDR3 is 14 residues. The CDR3 spells CASSLGGSGETQYF. CDR3 bases: TGTGCCAGCAGCTTAGGAGGGTCGGGGGAGACCCAGTACTTC.

This clonotype was observed at least ten times. The chain couples TRBV6-2 or TRBV6-3 to TRBJ1-6, with unresolved D. Trimming stripped 2 bases from V and 8 bases from J, with 7 bases between. The CDR3 has 13 residues. CDR1 and CDR2 from the germline V gene are MNHEY and SVGEGT. The CDR3 loop is CASSYESDSPLHF. The CDR3 DNA follows: TGTGCCAGCAGTTACGAGTCGGATTCACCCCTCCACTTT.

This clonotype was detected many times. V and J are TRBV27 and TRBJ2-7, with D possibly called TRBD1 or TRBD2 (5 bases each). Germline lookup yields CDR1 MNHEY and CDR2 SMNVEV (reference sequence). The V end lost 5 bases, the J end lost 3 bases, and 11 bases lay between the germline ends. The CDR3 covers 13 residues. CDR3 nucleotide sequence: TGTGCCAGCAGTCCGTCGGGGCTCTACGAGCAGTACTTC. Its protein product is CASSPSGLYEQYF.

This clonotype was picked up many times. The V gene is TRBV7-2, the J gene TRBJ1-3; no definite D call. CDR1 is SGHTA, CDR2 FQGNSA, per germline. The V gene lost 5 bases and the J gene lost 3 bases, with 11 bases spanning the gap. The CDR3 is 14 amino acids. The CDR3 bases are TGTGCCAGCAGCGTGATGTCGGGTGGAAACACCATATATTTT. Amino acid sequence: CASSVMSGGNTIYF.

The table lists this clonotype with many counts. This chain joins TRBV6-2 or TRBV6-3 and TRBJ1-1; D not resolved. This CDR3 spans 14 amino acids. Germline lookup yields CDR1 MNHEY and CDR2 SVGEGT. V was cut by 8 bases and J by 1 base, with 14 bases left in between. The CDR3 region has the DNA TGTGCCAGCGGATACCGGGTTCAGAACACTGAAGCTTTCTTT. It is translated as CASGYRVQNTEAFF.

This clonotype was recorded many times. The chain combines TRBV28 with TRBJ1-2, with a tentative D call TRBD1 (5 bases). Trimming removed 3 bases from V and 6 bases from J, with 11 bases in between. This CDR3 has 13 amino acids. Germline CDR1 reads MDHEN; CDR2 reads SYDVKM. In DNA, the CDR3 is TGTGCCAGCAGTTTCTCAGGCAGGGATGGCTACACCTTC. It specifies CASSFSGRDGYTF.